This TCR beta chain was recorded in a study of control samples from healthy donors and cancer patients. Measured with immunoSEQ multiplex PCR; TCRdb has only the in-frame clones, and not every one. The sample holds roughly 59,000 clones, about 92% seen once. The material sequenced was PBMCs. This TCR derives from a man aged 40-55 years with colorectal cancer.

CDR3 sequence: CASSSSRGTGENIQYF. The CDR3 DNA reads as TGTGCCAGCAGTTCCAGCAGAGGGACAGGGGAAAACATTCAGTACTTC. The V gene is TRBV7-2, the J gene TRBJ2-4, with 10 bases that match TRBD1. Germline V gives CDR1 SGHTA, CDR2 FQGNSA. The trim removed 6 bases at V and 5 bases at J, leaving 10 bases unmatched. The CDR3 has 16 residues.